What follows are 5 T cell receptor beta chains derived from one specimen sequenced in a study of Ad26.COV2.S vaccination and SARS-CoV-2 variants. Sequencing used immunoSEQ multiplex PCR; TCRdb keeps in-frame clones, though not all of them. The sample shows approximately 300,000 clones, about 82% of them seen only once. Treatment defined: some 19 received Ad26.COV2.S at low or high dose, single or two shots; roughly five received placebo; per-sample allocation not given. Material that was analyzed had been drawn on day 63 after the first vaccine or placebo injection. The source was peripheral blood, collected in a trial of Ad26.COV2.S vaccine versus placebo. The receptor set was obtained from a person between 18 and 65 years old who received the Ad26.COV2.S COVID-19 vaccine or a placebo.

The chain uses TRBV18 and TRBJ1-1; D might be TRBD1 (6 bases). The ends were cut back, 1 base at V and 0 bases at J, with 9 bases in the middle. This CDR3 contains 15 residues. Germline CDR1 reads KGHSH; CDR2 reads LQKENI. CDR3 DNA: TGTGCCAGCTCACCACAAGGACAGATGAACACTGAAGCTTTCTTT. Translation gives CASSPQGQMNTEAFF. Full variable domain (rest looked up from reference TRBV18 and TRBJ1-1): NAGVMQNPRHLVRRRGQEARLRCSPMKGHSHVYWYRQLPEEGLKFMVYLQKENIIDESGMPKERFSAEFPKEGPSILRIQQVVRGDSAAYFCASSPQGQMNTEAFFGQGTRLTVV.

This sequence joins TRBV7-8 and TRBJ1-2; TRBD1 aligns across 7 bases. CDR3 size: 14 residues. The ends lost 5 bases at V and 8 bases at J; junction bases unmatched: 11. Germline assignment: CDR1 SGHVS and CDR2 FQNEAQ. The CDR3 sequence: CASSMTGSGAGYTF. The CDR3, as DNA: TGTGCCAGCAGCATGACAGGGTCCGGGGCCGGCTACACCTTC.

This chain links TRBV27 with TRBJ1-1; no clear D gene. This CDR3 has 14 amino acids. Trimming cost V 6 bases and J 1 base, with 12 bases left between them. CDR1 is MNHEY and CDR2 is SMNVEV in the germline V gene (reference sequence). The CDR3 loop reads CASSRRLTNTEAFF. The CDR3 nucleotides read TGTGCCAGCAGCCGACGGCTGACGAACACTGAAGCTTTCTTT.

This clone was picked up one time. The chain recombines TRBV7-9 with TRBJ2-3, with D perhaps TRBD1 (5 bases). The germline gives CDR1 SEHNR, CDR2 FQNEAQ (reference sequence). V shed 1 base and J shed 3 bases, with 11 bases lying between them. The CDR3 has 15 amino acids. The CDR3, as DNA: TGTGCCAGCAGCTTAGGGCTCCAGGGTACAGATACGCAGTATTTT. It specifies CASSLGLQGTDTQYF.

The rearrangement uses TRBV6-6 and TRBJ1-2, with D unresolved. The germline CDR1 and CDR2 sequences are MNHNY and SVGAGI (reference sequence). The CDR3 contains 14 residues. V gave up 8 bases and J gave up 6 bases, with 19 bases separating them. The CDR3 reads CASRPSNSPHGYTF. Here the CDR3 DNA reads TGTGCCAGCCGACCATCGAACTCCCCTCATGGCTACACCTTC.